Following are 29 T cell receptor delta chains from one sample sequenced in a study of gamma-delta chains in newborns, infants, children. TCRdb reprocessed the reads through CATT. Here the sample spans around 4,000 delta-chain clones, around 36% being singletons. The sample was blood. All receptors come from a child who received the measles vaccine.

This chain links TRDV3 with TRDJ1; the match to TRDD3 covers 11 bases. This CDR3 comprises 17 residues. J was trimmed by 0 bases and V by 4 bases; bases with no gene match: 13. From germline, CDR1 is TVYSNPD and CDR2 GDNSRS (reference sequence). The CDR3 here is CACHFGDWGIDTDKLIF. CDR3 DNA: TGTGCCTGCCACTTCGGGGACTGGGGGATAGACACCGATAAACTCATCTTT.

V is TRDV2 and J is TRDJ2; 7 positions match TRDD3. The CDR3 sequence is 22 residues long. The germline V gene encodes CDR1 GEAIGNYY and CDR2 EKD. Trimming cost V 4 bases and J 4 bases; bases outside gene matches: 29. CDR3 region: CACDVIQGGGTTPSFSTAQLFF. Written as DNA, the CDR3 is TGTGCCTGTGATGTAATACAAGGTGGGGGAACGACCCCCTCTTTCTCGACAGCACAACTCTTCTTT.

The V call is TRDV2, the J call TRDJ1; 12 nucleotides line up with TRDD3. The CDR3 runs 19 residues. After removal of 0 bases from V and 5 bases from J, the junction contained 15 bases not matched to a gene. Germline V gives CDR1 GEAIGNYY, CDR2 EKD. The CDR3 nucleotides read TGTGCCTGTGACACCGGATTTAAAACTGGGGGATACTCCTTGGATAAACTCATCTTT. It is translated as CACDTGFKTGGYSLDKLIF.

Here the CDR3 DNA reads TGTGCCTTTAGCAAATTCCTCCTCCCATCCCATAAGAGTAAGGGGAAGTACACCGATAAACTCATCTTT. Its translation is CAFSKFLLPSHKSKGKYTDKLIF. The rearrangement joins TRDV3 to TRDJ1; D tentatively fits TRDD2 or TRDD3 (5 bases each). The CDR3 totals 23 residues. Per the germline V gene, CDR1 is TVYSNPD and CDR2 is GDNSRS (reference sequence). V was cut by 0 bases and J by 0 bases, with 38 bases left in between.

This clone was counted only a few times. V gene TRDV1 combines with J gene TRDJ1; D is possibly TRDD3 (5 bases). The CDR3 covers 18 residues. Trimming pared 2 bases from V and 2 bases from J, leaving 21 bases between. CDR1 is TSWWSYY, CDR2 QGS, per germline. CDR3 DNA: TGTGCTCTTGGGGAAGGGTGGGGCTGGGCCCTGGAGACCGATAAACTCATCTTT. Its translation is CALGEGWGWALETDKLIF.

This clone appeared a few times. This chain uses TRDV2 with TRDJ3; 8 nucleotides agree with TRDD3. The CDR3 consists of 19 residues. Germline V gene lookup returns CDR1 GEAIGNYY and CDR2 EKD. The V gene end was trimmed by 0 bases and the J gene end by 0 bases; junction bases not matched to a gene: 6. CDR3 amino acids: CACDTVLGGSSWDTRQMFF. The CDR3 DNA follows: TGTGCCTGTGACACCGTACTGGGGGGCAGCTCCTGGGACACCCGACAGATGTTTTTC.

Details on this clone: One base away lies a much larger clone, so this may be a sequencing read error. CDR3 DNA sequence: TGTGCTCTTGGGGAACCGAGCCTTCCTCCCCTATTTTACTGGGGGATACTCCCTACCGATAAACTCATCTTT. It translates to CALGEPSLPPLFYWGILPTDKLIF. The chain couples TRDV1 to TRDJ1; 12 bases are a match to TRDD3. The CDR3 length is 24 residues. J gave up 2 bases and V 1 base, and 26 bases lay outside the gene matches. Germline CDR1 TSWWSYY, CDR2 QGS.

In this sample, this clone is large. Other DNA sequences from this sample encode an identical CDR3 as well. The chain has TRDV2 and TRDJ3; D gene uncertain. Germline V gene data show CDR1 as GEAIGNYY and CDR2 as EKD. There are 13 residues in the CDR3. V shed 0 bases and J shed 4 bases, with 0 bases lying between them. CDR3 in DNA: TGTGCCTGTGACACCTGGGACACCCGACAGATGTTTTTC. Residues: CACDTWDTRQMFF.

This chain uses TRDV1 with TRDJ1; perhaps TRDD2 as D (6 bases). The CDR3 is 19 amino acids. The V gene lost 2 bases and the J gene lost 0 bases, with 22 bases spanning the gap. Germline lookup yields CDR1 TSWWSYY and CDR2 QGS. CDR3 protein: CALGESPGPFPAYTDKLIF. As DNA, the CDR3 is TGTGCTCTTGGGGAAAGTCCCGGGCCCTTCCCGGCGTACACCGATAAACTCATCTTT.

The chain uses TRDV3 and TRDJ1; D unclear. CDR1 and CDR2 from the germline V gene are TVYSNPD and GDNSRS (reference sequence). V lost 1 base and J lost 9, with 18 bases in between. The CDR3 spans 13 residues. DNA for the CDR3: TGTGCCTTTAAGGTGCATGGTGGGCCGGAACTCATCTTT. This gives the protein CAFKVHGGPELIF.

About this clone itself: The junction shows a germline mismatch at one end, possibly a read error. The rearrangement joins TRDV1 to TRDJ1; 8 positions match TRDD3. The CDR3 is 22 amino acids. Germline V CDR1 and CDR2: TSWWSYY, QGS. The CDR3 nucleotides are TGTGCTCTTGGGATTGACTCGGGGTCCTCCCTTACTGGGGGGCTTACGGTGGATAAACTCACCTTT. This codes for CALGIDSGSSLTGGLTVDKLTF.

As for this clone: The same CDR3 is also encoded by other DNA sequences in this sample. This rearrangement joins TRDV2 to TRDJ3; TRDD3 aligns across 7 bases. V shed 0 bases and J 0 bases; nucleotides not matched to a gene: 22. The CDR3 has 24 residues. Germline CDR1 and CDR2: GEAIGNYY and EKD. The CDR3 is CACDTESGGYALTPRSWDTRQMFF. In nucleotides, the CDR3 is TGTGCCTGTGACACCGAATCTGGGGGGTACGCATTAACCCCTCGCTCCTGGGACACCCGACAGATGTTTTTC.

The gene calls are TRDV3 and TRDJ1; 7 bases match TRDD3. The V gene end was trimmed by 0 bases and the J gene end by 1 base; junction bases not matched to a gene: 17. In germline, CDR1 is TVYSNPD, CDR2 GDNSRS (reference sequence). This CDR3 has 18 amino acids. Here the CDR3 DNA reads TGTGCCTTTAGCGTTGTTGGGGGACCCAACTCGTTCACCGATAAACTCATCTTT. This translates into CAFSVVGGPNSFTDKLIF.

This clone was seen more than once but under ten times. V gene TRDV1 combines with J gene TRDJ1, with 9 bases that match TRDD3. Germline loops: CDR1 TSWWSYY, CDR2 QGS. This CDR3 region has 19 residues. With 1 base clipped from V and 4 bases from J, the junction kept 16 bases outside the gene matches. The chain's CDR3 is CALGEQKGLFWGINDKLIF. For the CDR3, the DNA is TGTGCTCTTGGGGAACAAAAGGGGCTTTTCTGGGGGATTAACGATAAACTCATCTTT.

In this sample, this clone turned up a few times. The CDR3 here is CALCLRDLNTDKLIF. CDR3 sequence (DNA): TGTGCTCTGTGCCTTCGCGACCTTAACACCGATAAACTCATCTTT. The genes are TRDV1 and TRDJ1; possibly TRDD2 for D (5 bases). Germline CDR1 TSWWSYY, CDR2 QGS. The CDR3 has 15 residues. The V gene lost 9 bases and the J gene lost 0 bases, with 17 bases spanning the gap.

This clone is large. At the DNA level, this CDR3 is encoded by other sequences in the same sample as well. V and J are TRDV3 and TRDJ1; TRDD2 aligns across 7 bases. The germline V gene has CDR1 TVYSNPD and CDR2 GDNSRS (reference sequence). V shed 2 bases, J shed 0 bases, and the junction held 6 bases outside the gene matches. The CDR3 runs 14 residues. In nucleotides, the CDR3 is TGTGCCTTTTCCTTCCTTATCTACACCGATAAACTCATCTTT. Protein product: CAFSFLIYTDKLIF.

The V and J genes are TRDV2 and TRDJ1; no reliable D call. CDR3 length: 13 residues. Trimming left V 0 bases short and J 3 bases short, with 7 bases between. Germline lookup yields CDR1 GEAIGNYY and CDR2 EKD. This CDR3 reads CACDTGLSDKLIF. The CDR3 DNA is TGTGCCTGTGACACCGGACTGTCCGATAAACTCATCTTT.

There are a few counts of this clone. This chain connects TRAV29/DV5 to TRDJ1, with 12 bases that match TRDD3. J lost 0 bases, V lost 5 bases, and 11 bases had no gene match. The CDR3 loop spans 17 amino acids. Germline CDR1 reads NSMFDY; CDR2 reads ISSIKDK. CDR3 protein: CAAYTGGYSPYTDKLIF. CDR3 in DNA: TGTGCAGCTTATACTGGGGGATACAGCCCTTACACCGATAAACTCATCTTT.

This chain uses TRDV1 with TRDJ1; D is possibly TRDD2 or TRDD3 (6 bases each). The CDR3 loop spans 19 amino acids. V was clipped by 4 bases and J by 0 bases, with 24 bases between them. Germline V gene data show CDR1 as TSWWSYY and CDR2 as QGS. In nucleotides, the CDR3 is TGTGCTCTTGGGGGGAGATTCCTATGGTACTGGGCCTACACCGATAAACTCATCTTT. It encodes CALGGRFLWYWAYTDKLIF.

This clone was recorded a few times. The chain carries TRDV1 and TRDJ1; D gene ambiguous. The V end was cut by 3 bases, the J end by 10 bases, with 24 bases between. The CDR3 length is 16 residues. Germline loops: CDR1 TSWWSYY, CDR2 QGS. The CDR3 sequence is CALGDEKGLQERGLIF. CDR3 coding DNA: TGTGCTCTTGGGGACGAGAAGGGGCTTCAGGAACGAGGACTCATCTTT.

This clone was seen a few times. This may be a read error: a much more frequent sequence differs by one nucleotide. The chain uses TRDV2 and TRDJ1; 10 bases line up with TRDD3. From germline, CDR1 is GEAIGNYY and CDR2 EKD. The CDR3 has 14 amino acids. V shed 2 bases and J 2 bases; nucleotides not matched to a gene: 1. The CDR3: CACDRLGDTDKLIF. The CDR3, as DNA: TGTGCCTGTGACAGACTGGGGGATACCGATAAACTCATCTTT.

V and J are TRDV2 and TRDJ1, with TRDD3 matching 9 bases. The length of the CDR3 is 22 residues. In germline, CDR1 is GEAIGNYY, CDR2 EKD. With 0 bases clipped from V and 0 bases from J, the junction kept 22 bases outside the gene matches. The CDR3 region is CACDTGSTGGHPRPSYTDKLIF. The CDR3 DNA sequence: TGTGCCTGTGACACCGGGAGTACTGGGGGACACCCCCGGCCTTCGTACACCGATAAACTCATCTTT.

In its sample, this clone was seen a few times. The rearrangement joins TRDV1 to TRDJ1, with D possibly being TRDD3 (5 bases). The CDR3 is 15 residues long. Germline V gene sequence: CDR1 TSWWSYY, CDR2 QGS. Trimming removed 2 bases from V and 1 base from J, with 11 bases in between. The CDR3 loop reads CALGEGMDGTDKLIF. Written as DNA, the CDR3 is TGTGCTCTTGGGGAAGGGATGGACGGCACCGATAAACTCATCTTT.

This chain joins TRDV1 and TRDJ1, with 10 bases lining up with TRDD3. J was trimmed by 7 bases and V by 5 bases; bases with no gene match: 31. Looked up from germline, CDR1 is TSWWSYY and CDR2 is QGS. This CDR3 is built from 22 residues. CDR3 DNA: TGTGCTCTTGGGATAACTTCCTACGAGTACTGGGGGATTCCTACCGTTGACGGTAAACTCATCTTT. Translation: CALGITSYEYWGIPTVDGKLIF.

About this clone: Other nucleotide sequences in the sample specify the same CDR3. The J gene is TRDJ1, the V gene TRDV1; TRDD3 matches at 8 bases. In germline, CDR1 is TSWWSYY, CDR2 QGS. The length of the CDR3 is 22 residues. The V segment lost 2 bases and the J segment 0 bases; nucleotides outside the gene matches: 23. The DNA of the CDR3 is TGTGCTCTTGGGGAAAAGTTTACCTATTCCTCACTGGGGGCTGCGTACACCGATAAACTCATCTTT. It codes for CALGEKFTYSSLGAAYTDKLIF.

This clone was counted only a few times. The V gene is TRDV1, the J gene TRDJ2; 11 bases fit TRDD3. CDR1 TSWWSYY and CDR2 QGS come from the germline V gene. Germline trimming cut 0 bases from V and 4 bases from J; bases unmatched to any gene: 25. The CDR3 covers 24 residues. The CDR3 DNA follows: TGTGCTCTTGGGGAACTAATATACCGTTCCTACGGTTGGGGGATACGCGCCGCGACAGCACAACTCTTCTTT. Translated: CALGELIYRSYGWGIRAATAQLFF.

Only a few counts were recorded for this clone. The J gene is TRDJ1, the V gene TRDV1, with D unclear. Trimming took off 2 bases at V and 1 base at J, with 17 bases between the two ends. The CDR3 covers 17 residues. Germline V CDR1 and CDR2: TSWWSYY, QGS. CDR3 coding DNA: TGTGCTCTTGGGGAATCTGGTCTTGCATCTCCCACCGATAAACTCATCTTT. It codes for CALGESGLASPTDKLIF.

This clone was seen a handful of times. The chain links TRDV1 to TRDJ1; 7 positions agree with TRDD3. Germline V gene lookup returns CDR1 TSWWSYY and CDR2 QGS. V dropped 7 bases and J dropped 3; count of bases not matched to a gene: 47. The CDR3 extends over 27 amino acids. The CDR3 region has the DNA TGTGCTCTTGTTACCCCCACCACAAGGGGAGCCCCACAAATACTGGGGCGACATATACCGAGGCCCGATAAACTCATCTTT. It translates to CALVTPTTRGAPQILGRHIPRPDKLIF.

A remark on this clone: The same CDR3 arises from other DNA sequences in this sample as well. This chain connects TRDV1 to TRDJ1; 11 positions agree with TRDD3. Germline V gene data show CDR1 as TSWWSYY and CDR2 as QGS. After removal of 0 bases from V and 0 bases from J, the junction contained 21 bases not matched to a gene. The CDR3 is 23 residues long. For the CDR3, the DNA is TGTGCTCTTGGGGAACTCGGGCTCCCTCAAACTGGGGGATATAGTCTCTACACCGATAAACTCATCTTT. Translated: CALGELGLPQTGGYSLYTDKLIF.